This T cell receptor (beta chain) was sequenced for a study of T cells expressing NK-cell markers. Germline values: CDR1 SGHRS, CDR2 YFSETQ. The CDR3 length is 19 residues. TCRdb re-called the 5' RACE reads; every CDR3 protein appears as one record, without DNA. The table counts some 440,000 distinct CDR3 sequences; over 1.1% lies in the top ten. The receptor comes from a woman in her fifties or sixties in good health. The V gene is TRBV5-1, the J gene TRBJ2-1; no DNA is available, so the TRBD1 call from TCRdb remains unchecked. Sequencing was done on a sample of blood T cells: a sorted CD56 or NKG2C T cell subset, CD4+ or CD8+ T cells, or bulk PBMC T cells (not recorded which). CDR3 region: CASSGRTPLSWSSYNEQFF.